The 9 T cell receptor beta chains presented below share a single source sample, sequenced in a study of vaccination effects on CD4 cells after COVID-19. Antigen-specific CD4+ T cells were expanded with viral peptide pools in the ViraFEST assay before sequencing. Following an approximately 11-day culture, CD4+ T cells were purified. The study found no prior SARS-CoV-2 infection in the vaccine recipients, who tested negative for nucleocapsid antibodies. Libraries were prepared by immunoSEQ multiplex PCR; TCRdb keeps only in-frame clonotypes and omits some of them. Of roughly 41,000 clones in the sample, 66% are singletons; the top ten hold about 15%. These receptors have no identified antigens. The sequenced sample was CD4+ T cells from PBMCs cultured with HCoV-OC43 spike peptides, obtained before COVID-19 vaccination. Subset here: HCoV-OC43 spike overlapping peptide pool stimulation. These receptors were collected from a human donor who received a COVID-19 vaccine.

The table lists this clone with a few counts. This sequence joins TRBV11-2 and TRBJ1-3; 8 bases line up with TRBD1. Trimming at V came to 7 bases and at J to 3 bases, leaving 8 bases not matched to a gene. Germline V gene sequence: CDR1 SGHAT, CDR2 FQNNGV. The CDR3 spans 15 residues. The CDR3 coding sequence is TGTGCCAGCACCCGGGGGGGACAGGATGGAAACACCATATATTTT. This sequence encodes CASTRGGQDGNTIYF.

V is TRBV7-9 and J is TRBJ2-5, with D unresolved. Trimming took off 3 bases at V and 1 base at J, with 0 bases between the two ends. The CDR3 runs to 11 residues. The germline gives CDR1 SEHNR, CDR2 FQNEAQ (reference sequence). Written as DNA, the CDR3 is TGTGCCAGCAGCTTCCAAGAGACCCAGTACTTC. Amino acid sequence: CASSFQETQYF.

CDR3 DNA: TGTGCCAGCAGCTTAATAAGCACGGCGGGAACGAGCACAGATACGCAGTATTTT. This sequence encodes CASSLISTAGTSTDTQYF. The chain couples TRBV7-8 to TRBJ2-3, with D possibly matching TRBD2 (6 bases). The germline CDR1 and CDR2 sequences are SGHVS and FQNEAQ. This CDR3 region has 18 residues. The V end was cut by 2 bases, the J end by 0 bases, with 18 bases between. Variable domain in full (rest from reference TRBV7-8 and TRBJ2-3): GAGVSQSPRYKVAKRGQDVALRCDPISGHVSLFWYQQALGQGPEFLTYFQNEAQLDKSGLPSDRFFAERPEGSVSTLKIQRTQQEDSAVYLCASSLISTAGTSTDTQYFGPGTRLTVL.

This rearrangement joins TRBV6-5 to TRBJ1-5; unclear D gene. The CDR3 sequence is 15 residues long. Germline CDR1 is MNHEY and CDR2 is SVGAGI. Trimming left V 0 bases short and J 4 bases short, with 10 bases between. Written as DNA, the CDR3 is TGTGCCAGCAGTTACTCTCCGGATCTGAATCAGCCCCAGCATTTT. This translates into CASSYSPDLNQPQHF.

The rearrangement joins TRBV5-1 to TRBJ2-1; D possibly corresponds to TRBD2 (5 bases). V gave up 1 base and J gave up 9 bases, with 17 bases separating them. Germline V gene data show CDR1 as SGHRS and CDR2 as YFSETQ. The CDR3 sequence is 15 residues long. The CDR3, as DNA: TGCGCCAGCAGCTTGAACAGCGGTGGGGTCTCTGAGCAGTTCTTC. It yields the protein CASSLNSGGVSEQFF. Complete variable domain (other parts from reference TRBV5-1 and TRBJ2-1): KAGVTQTPRYLIKTRGQQVTLSCSPISGHRSVSWYQQTPGQGLQFLFEYFSETQRNKGNFPGRFSGRQFSNSRSEMNVSTLELGDSALYLCASSLNSGGVSEQFFGPGTRLTVL.

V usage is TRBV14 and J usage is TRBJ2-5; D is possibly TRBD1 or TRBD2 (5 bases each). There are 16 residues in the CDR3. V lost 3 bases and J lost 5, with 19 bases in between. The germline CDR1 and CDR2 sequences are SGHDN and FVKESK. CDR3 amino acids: CASSQANRDPRETQYF. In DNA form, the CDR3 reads TGTGCCAGCAGCCAGGCTAACCGGGACCCCCGGGAGACCCAGTACTTC.

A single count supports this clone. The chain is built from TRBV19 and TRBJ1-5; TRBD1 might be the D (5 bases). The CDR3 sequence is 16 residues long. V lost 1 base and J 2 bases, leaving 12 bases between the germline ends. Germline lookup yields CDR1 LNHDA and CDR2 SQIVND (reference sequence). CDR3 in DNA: TGTGCCAGTAGTATAGTTGGGGCCGGGGGCAATCAGCCCCAGCATTTT. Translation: CASSIVGAGGNQPQHF.

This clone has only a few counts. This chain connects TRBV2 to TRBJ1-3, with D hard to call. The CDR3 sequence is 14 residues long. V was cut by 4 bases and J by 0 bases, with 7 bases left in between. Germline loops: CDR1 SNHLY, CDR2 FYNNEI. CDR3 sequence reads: CASSAGTSGNTIYF. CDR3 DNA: TGTGCCAGCAGTGCAGGCACCTCTGGAAACACCATATATTTT. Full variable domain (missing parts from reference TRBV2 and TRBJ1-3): EPEVTQTPSHQVTQMGQEVILRCVPISNHLYFYWYRQILGQKVEFLVSFYNNEISEKSEIFDDQFSVERPDGSNFTLKIRSTKLEDSAMYFCASSAGTSGNTIYFGEGSWLTVV.

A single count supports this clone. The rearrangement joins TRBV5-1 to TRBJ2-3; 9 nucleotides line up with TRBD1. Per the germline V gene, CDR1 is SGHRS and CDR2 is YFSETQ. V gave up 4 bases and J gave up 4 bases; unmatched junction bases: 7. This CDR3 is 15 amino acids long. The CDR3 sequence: CASSDGQGSADTQYF. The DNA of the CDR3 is TGCGCCAGCAGCGACGGACAGGGGAGCGCAGATACGCAGTATTTT.